These T cell receptor beta chains were read from a single sample in a study of blood T cell repertoires in COVID-19. Libraries were prepared by immunoSEQ multiplex PCR; TCRdb keeps only in-frame clonotypes and omits some of them. The data contain more than 40,000 clones, 90% of them singletons. Sequences were obtained from peripheral blood. The receptors here all came from a man in his 70s with acute or convalescent COVID-19. Both conserved end residues are part of each CDR3. D genes are given only for firm matches. Some rows mark clone size as missing; the rest say once, few, many or name a class of expanded clone.

V gene: TRBV2; D gene: -; clone size: -; J gene: TRBJ2-1; CDR3 DNA: TGTGCCAGCAGCGCCCAGTCCCTAGGCAATGAGCAGTTCTTC; CDR3 protein: CASSAQSLGNEQFF
V gene: TRBV10-3; D gene: -; clone size: -; J gene: TRBJ2-3; CDR3 DNA: TGTGCCATCAGAAAAGACAGCCCCCCCGGAGATACGCAGTATTTT; CDR3 protein: CAIRKDSPPGDTQYF
V gene: TRBV4-3; D gene: -; clone size: -; J gene: TRBJ2-1; CDR3 DNA: TGCGCCAGCAGCCAAGATCGAGGACATGTTGTTTACAATGAGCAGTTCTTC; CDR3 protein: CASSQDRGHVVYNEQFF
V gene: TRBV9; D gene: TRBD2; clone size: few; J gene: TRBJ2-1; CDR3 DNA: TGTGCCAGCAGCGCCCCGGGGGGGAATGAGCAGTTCTTC; CDR3 protein: CASSAPGGNEQFF
V gene: TRBV5-1; D gene: -; clone size: -; J gene: TRBJ2-7; CDR3 DNA: TGCGCCAGCAGCCTTTCCGGGTACGAGCAGTACTTC; CDR3 protein: CASSLSGYEQYF
V gene: TRBV7-3; D gene: -; clone size: -; J gene: TRBJ2-1; CDR3 DNA: TGTGCCAGCAGCTTAAGCGGGCCTAGCTCCTACAATGAGCAGTTCTTC; CDR3 protein: CASSLSGPSSYNEQFF
V gene: TRBV19; D gene: TRBD2; clone size: -; J gene: TRBJ2-4; CDR3 DNA: TGTGCCAGTAGTTATTGGTTTCGGGGGGTAGCCAAAAACATTCAGTACTTC; CDR3 protein: CASSYWFRGVAKNIQYF
V gene: TRBV14; D gene: -; clone size: -; J gene: TRBJ2-3; CDR3 DNA: TGTGCCAGCAGCCAAAAGTGGAGGTCGGCGGGACCCACAGATACGCAGTATTTT; CDR3 protein: CASSQKWRSAGPTDTQYF
V gene: TRBV6-5; D gene: -; clone size: -; J gene: TRBJ2-5; CDR3 DNA: TGTGCCAGCAGGTCAGGACAGACTTACCAAGAGACCCAGTACTTC; CDR3 protein: CASRSGQTYQETQYF
V gene: TRBV4-2; D gene: -; clone size: once; J gene: TRBJ1-1; CDR3 DNA: TGTGCCAGCAGCCAACAAGCCCACCCTGGCCAGGGGCTTGACACTGAAGCTTTCTTT; CDR3 protein: CASSQQAHPGQGLDTEAFF
V gene: TRBV19; D gene: -; clone size: -; J gene: TRBJ2-7; CDR3 DNA: TGTGCCAGTAGTTTACAGGGCAGGTACGAGCAGTACTTC; CDR3 protein: CASSLQGRYEQYF
V gene: TRBV6-2/TRBV6-3; D gene: -; clone size: -; J gene: TRBJ1-5; CDR3 DNA: TGTGCCAGCAGTTACAGTGGGAGACAGGGCAATCAGCCCCAGCATTTT; CDR3 protein: CASSYSGRQGNQPQHF
V gene: TRBV3-1/TRBV3-2; D gene: TRBD2; clone size: -; J gene: TRBJ2-1; CDR3 DNA: TGTGCCAGCAGCACTAGCGGATCCCTCTCCTACAATGAGCAGTTCTTC; CDR3 protein: CASSTSGSLSYNEQFF
V gene: TRBV5-5; D gene: -; clone size: -; J gene: TRBJ2-7; CDR3 DNA: TGTGCCAGCAGCTTGCCGGTGGGTGTCGGGATCGAGCAGTACTTC; CDR3 protein: CASSLPVGVGIEQYF
V gene: TRBV4-2; D gene: TRBD2; clone size: -; J gene: TRBJ2-5; CDR3 DNA: TGTGCCAGCAGCCGTCTTAGCGGGGGGGCACAAGAGACCCAGTACTTC; CDR3 protein: CASSRLSGGAQETQYF
V gene: TRBV7-2; D gene: -; clone size: -; J gene: TRBJ2-1; CDR3 DNA: TGTGCCAGCCGTCCAGGGTACCTAGGCAATGAGCAGTTCTTC; CDR3 protein: CASRPGYLGNEQFF
V gene: TRBV4-1; D gene: TRBD1; clone size: -; J gene: TRBJ1-1; CDR3 DNA: TGCGCCAGCAGCCAAGATGGTAGGGGGCGAATGAACACTGAAGCTTTCTTT; CDR3 protein: CASSQDGRGRMNTEAFF
V gene: TRBV29-1; D gene: TRBD1; clone size: -; J gene: TRBJ2-7; CDR3 DNA: TGCAGCGTTGAAGATCGGACAGGGAACGAGCAGTACTTC; CDR3 protein: CSVEDRTGNEQYF
V gene: TRBV24-1; D gene: TRBD1; clone size: -; J gene: TRBJ1-5; CDR3 DNA: TGTGCCACCAGTAAGGGACAGAGAGAGTGGGGCCAGCCCCAGCATTTT; CDR3 protein: CATSKGQREWGQPQHF
V gene: TRBV27; D gene: TRBD1; clone size: -; J gene: TRBJ1-1; CDR3 DNA: TGTGCCAGCAGTCGTAACAGGGGGCTGGGTATCACTGAAGCTTTCTTT; CDR3 protein: CASSRNRGLGITEAFF
V gene: TRBV4-1; D gene: TRBD1; clone size: few; J gene: TRBJ1-5; CDR3 DNA: TGCGCCAGCAGCCAAGGAGGGACAGGGGGCCAGCCCCAGCATTTT; CDR3 protein: CASSQGGTGGQPQHF
V gene: TRBV2; D gene: TRBD1; clone size: once; J gene: TRBJ1-1; CDR3 DNA: TGTGCCAGCAGTTATTCTGGGACAGGGGGCACTGAAGCTTTCTTT; CDR3 protein: CASSYSGTGGTEAFF
V gene: TRBV28; D gene: -; clone size: once; J gene: TRBJ2-1; CDR3 DNA: TGTGTGACCGGGACTTTAATTGAGCAGTTCTTC; CDR3 protein: CVTGTLIEQFF
V gene: TRBV5-1; D gene: -; clone size: -; J gene: TRBJ2-1; CDR3 DNA: TGCGCCAGCACTCTGACTAGCTCCTACAATGAGCAGTTCTTC; CDR3 protein: CASTLTSSYNEQFF
V gene: TRBV7-9; D gene: TRBD1; clone size: -; J gene: TRBJ1-1; CDR3 DNA: TGTGCCAGCAGCTTAGCGACAGGGGGGGACACTGAAGCTTTCTTT; CDR3 protein: CASSLATGGDTEAFF
V gene: TRBV6-6; D gene: TRBD1; clone size: -; J gene: TRBJ1-2; CDR3 DNA: TGTGCCAGCAGGCCCCCGGGACAGCTCTATGGCTACACCTTC; CDR3 protein: CASRPPGQLYGYTF
V gene: TRBV9; D gene: -; clone size: -; J gene: TRBJ2-7; CDR3 DNA: TGTGCCAGCAGCTCAGGGGTACTGGGGGAGCAGTACTTC; CDR3 protein: CASSSGVLGEQYF
V gene: TRBV7-8; D gene: -; clone size: -; J gene: TRBJ1-5; CDR3 DNA: TGTGCCAGCAGCTTTTCCGGGACAAATAGCAATCAGCCCCAGCATTTT; CDR3 protein: CASSFSGTNSNQPQHF
V gene: TRBV5-1; D gene: -; clone size: -; J gene: TRBJ1-3; CDR3 DNA: TGCGCCAGCAGCTTCCCCGGCGGAAGCTCTGGAAACACCATATATTTT; CDR3 protein: CASSFPGGSSGNTIYF
V gene: TRBV19; D gene: TRBD1; clone size: -; J gene: TRBJ1-1; CDR3 DNA: TGTGCCAGTAGGGGAGGACAGGGGACACGGAACACTGAAGCTTTCTTT; CDR3 protein: CASRGGQGTRNTEAFF
V gene: TRBV6-2/TRBV6-3; D gene: -; clone size: once; J gene: TRBJ1-4; CDR3 DNA: TGTGCCAGCAGTTCTGGGACAACTGAAAAACTGTTTTTT; CDR3 protein: CASSSGTTEKLFF
V gene: TRBV5-4; D gene: TRBD1; clone size: -; J gene: TRBJ1-3; CDR3 DNA: TGTGCCAGCAGCTCATGGACAGGGGCCTACTCTGGAAACACCATATATTTT; CDR3 protein: CASSSWTGAYSGNTIYF
V gene: TRBV24-1; D gene: TRBD1; clone size: -; J gene: TRBJ1-2; CDR3 DNA: TGTGCCACCAGTGGTACAGGGGGCGGCGGCTACACCTTC; CDR3 protein: CATSGTGGGGYTF
V gene: TRBV7-9; D gene: TRBD1; clone size: -; J gene: TRBJ2-3; CDR3 DNA: TGTGCCAGCAGCAGACAGGGAGAAGATACGCAGTATTTT; CDR3 protein: CASSRQGEDTQYF
V gene: TRBV28; D gene: TRBD1; clone size: -; J gene: TRBJ1-2; CDR3 DNA: TGTGCCAGCAGACCTTACAGGGGTCTCACCTATGGCTACACCTTC; CDR3 protein: CASRPYRGLTYGYTF
V gene: TRBV19; D gene: -; clone size: -; J gene: TRBJ2-7; CDR3 DNA: TGTGCCAGTAGTTTATCGGGGAGAACCTCCTACGAGCAGTACTTC; CDR3 protein: CASSLSGRTSYEQYF
V gene: TRBV7-8; D gene: -; clone size: -; J gene: TRBJ2-1; CDR3 DNA: TGTGCCAGCAGCCAGACGACATTAGGTTATAATGAGCAGTTCTTC; CDR3 protein: CASSQTTLGYNEQFF
V gene: TRBV27; D gene: TRBD1; clone size: -; J gene: TRBJ1-6; CDR3 DNA: TGTGCCAGCAGTTTACAACAGGGGGCATTCTTCACTTCACCCCTCCACTTT; CDR3 protein: CASSLQQGAFFTSPLHF
V gene: TRBV4-1; D gene: TRBD1; clone size: -; J gene: TRBJ1-2; CDR3 DNA: TGCGCCAGCAGCCAAGACGGGACAGTTTATGGCTACACCTTC; CDR3 protein: CASSQDGTVYGYTF
V gene: TRBV4-3; D gene: TRBD2; clone size: -; J gene: TRBJ2-1; CDR3 DNA: TGCGCCAGCAGCCAAGATATCGGCCTAGCGGGCCTCTACAATGAGCAGTTCTTC; CDR3 protein: CASSQDIGLAGLYNEQFF
V gene: TRBV18; D gene: -; clone size: -; J gene: TRBJ1-2; CDR3 DNA: TGTGCCAGCTCACCAGGGACTCCCTGGGGCTACACCTTC; CDR3 protein: CASSPGTPWGYTF